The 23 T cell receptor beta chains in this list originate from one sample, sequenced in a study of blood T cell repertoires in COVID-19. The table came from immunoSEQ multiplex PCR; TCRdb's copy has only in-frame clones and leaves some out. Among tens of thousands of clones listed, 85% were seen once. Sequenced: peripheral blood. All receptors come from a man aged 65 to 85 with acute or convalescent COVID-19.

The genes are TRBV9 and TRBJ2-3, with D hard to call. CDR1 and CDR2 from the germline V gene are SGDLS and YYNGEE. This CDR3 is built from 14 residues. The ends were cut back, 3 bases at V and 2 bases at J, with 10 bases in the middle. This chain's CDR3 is CASSGTSFTDTQYF. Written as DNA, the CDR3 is TGTGCCAGCAGCGGCACATCTTTCACAGATACGCAGTATTTT.

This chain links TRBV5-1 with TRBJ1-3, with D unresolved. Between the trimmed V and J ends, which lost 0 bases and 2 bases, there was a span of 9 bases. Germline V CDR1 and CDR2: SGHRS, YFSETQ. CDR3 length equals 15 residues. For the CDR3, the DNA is TGCGCCAGCAGCTTGGGATCGGGTACTGGAAACACCATATATTTT. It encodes CASSLGSGTGNTIYF. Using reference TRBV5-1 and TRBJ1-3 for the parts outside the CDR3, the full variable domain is KAGVTQTPRYLIKTRGQQVTLSCSPISGHRSVSWYQQTPGQGLQFLFEYFSETQRNKGNFPGRFSGRQFSNSRSEMNVSTLELGDSALYLCASSLGSGTGNTIYFGEGSWLTVV.

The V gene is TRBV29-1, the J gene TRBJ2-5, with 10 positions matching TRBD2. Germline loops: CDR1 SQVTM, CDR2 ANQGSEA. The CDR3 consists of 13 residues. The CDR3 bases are TGCACCTCTAGCGGGGGATATGGAGAGACCCAGTACTTC. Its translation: CTSSGGYGETQYF.

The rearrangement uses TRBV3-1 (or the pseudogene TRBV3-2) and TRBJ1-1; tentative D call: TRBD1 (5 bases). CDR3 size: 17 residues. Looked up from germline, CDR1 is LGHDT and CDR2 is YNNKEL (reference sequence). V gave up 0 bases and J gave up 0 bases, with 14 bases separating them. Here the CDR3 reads CASSQDGAYLMNTEAFF. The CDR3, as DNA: TGTGCCAGCAGCCAAGATGGGGCCTACCTCATGAACACTGAAGCTTTCTTT.

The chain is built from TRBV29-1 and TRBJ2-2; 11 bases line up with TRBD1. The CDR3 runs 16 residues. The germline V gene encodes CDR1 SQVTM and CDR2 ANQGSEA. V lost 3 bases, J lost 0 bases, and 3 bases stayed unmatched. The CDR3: CSVDGTGGPNTGELFF. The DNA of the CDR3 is TGCAGCGTTGATGGGACAGGGGGACCGAACACCGGGGAGCTGTTTTTT.

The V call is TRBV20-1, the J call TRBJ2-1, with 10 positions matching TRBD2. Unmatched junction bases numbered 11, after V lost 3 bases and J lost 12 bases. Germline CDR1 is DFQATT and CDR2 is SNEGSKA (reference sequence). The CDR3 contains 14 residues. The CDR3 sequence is CSASQAGGRLGQFF. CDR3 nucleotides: TGCAGTGCTAGTCAAGCGGGGGGGCGGCTTGGGCAGTTCTTC.

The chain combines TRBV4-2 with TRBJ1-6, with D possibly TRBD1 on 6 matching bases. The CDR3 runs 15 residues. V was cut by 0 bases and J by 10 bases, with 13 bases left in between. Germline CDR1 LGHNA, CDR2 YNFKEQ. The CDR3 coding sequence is TGTGCCAGCAGCCAAGATCCCCTCCAGGGGTCACCCCTCCACTTT. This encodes CASSQDPLQGSPLHF.

The chain's CDR3 is CASSRRFDDGGGYTF. Written as DNA, the CDR3 is TGCGCCAGCAGCCGGAGATTCGATGACGGTGGCGGCTACACCTTC. The chain couples TRBV4-1 to TRBJ1-2; D ambiguous. Germline-derived CDR1 and CDR2 are MGHRA and YSYEKL. The CDR3 spans 15 residues. The V end was cut by 4 bases, the J end by 8 bases, with 20 bases between.

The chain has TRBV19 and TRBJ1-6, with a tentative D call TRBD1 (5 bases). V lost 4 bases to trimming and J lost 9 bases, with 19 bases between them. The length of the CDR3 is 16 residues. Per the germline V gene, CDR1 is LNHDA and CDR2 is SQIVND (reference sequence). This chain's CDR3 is CASSSQGMVRRSPLHF. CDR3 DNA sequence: TGTGCCAGTAGTAGCCAGGGAATGGTCAGACGTTCACCCCTCCACTTT.

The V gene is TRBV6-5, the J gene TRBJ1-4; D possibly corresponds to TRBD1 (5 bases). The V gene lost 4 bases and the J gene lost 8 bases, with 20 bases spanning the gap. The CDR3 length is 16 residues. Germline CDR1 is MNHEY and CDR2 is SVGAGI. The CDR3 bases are TGTGCCAGCAGTTCTACAGCGGGACCCCAATGGGAAAAACTGTTTTTT. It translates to CASSSTAGPQWEKLFF.

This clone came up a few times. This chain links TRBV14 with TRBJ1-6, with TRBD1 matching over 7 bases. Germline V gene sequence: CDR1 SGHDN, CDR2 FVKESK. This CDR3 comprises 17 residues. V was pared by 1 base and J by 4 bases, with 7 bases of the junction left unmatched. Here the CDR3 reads CASSQVFGTDYNSPLHF. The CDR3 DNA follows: TGTGCCAGCAGCCAAGTATTTGGGACAGATTATAATTCACCCCTCCACTTT.

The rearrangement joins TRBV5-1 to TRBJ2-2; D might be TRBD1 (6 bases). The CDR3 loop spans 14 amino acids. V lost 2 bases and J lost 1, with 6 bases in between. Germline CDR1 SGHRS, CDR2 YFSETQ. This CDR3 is CASSLQGNTGELFF. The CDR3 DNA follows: TGCGCCAGCAGCTTACAGGGGAACACCGGGGAGCTGTTTTTT.

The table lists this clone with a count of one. The CDR3 DNA follows: TGTGCCAGCAGATACGAAATACAGGGAAATCAGCCCCAGCATTTT. Amino acids: CASRYEIQGNQPQHF. V usage is TRBV6-2 or TRBV6-3 and J usage is TRBJ1-5, with a tentative D call TRBD1 (6 bases). The CDR3 length is 15 residues. Germline CDR1 reads MNHEY; CDR2 reads SVGEGT. V lost 6 bases, J lost 4 bases, and 16 bases lay in between.

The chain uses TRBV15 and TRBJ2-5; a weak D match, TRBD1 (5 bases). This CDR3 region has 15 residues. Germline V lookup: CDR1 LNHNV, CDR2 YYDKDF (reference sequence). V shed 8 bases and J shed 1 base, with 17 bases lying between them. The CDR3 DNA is TGTGCCACCGTTTCCAGGACACCCTCCCAAGAGACCCAGTACTTC. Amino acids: CATVSRTPSQETQYF.

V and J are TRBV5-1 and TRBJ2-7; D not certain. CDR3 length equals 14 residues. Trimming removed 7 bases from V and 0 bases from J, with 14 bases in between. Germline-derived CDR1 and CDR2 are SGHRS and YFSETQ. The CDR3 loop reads CASGNSASSYEQYF. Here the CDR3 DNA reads TGCGCCAGCGGAAACAGTGCAAGCTCCTACGAGCAGTACTTC.

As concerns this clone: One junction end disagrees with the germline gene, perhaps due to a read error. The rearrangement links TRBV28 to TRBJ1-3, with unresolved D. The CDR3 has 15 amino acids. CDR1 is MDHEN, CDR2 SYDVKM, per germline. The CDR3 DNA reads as TGTGCCAGCAGTTTCCCCGGCCTGACTGGGAACACCATATATTTT. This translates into CASSFPGLTGNTIYF.

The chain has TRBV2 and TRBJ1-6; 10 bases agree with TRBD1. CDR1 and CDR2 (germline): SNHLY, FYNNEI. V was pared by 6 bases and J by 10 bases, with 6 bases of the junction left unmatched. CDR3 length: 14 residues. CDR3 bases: TGTGCCAGCAGCCCCGGGACAGGGGTCTCACCCCTCCACTTT. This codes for CASSPGTGVSPLHF.

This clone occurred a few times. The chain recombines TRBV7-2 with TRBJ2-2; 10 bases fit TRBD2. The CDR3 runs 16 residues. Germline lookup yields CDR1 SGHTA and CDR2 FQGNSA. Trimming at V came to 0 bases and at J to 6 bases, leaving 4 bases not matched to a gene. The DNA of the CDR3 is TGTGCCAGCAGCTTAGCGCTACTAGCGGGGTCCGGGGAGCTGTTTTTT. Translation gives CASSLALLAGSGELFF.

CDR3 sequence (DNA): TGTGCCAGCAGCCTGGGACAGATCTACAATGAGCAGTTCTTC. It specifies CASSLGQIYNEQFF. This chain connects TRBV5-6 to TRBJ2-1, with 7 bases matching TRBD1. The CDR3 totals 14 residues. V lost 4 bases and J lost 3; bases outside the gene matches: 4. CDR1 is SGHDT and CDR2 is YYEEEE in the germline V gene.

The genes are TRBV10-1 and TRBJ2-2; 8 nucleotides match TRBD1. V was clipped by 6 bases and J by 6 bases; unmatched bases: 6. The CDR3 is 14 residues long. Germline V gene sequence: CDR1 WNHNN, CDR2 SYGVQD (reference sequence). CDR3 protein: CASRTDRDSGELFF. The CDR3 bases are TGCGCCAGCAGGACGGACAGGGACTCCGGGGAGCTGTTTTTT.

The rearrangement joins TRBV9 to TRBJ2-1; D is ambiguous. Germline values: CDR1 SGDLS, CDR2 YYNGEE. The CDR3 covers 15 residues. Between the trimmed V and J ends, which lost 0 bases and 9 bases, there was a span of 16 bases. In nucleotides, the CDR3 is TGTGCCAGCAGCGTAGCCCCGGAGTCTATCCCTGAGCAGTTCTTC. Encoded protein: CASSVAPESIPEQFF.

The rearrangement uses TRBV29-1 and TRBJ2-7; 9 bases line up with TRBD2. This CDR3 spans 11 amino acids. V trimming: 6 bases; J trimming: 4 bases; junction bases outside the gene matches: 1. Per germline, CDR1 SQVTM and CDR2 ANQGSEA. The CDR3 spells CSVGLAYEQYF. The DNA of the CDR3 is TGCAGCGTGGGACTAGCTTACGAGCAGTACTTC.

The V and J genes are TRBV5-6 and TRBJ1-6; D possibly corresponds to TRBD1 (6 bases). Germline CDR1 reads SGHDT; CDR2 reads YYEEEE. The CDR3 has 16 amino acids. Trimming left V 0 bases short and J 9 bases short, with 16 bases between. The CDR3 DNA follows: TGTGCCAGCAGCTTGGGAGTAGGACAGTACTCTTCACCCCTCCACTTT. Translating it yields CASSLGVGQYSSPLHF.